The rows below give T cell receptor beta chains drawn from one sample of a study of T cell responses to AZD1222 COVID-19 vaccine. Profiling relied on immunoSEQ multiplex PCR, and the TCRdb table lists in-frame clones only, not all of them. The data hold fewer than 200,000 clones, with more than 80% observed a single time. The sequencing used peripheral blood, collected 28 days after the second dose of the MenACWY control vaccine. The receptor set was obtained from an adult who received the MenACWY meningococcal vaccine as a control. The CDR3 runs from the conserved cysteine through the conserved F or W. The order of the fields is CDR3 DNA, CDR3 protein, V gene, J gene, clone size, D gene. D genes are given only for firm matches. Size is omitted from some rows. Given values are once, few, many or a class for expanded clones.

CDR3 DNA: TGCGCCAGCAGTCAATCGTGGACGGATAGTAATTCACCCCTCCACTTT
CDR3 protein: CASSQSWTDSNSPLHF
V gene: TRBV23-1
J gene: TRBJ1-6
clone size: .
D gene: .

CDR3 DNA: TGTGCCAGCTACTCGGATACAGTCCTCTATGGCTACACCTTC
CDR3 protein: CASYSDTVLYGYTF
V gene: TRBV18
J gene: TRBJ1-2
clone size: .
D gene: .

CDR3 DNA: TGTGCCAGCAGTTTTGGGTGGGGAGGGCCCCAGCATTTT
CDR3 protein: CASSFGWGGPQHF
V gene: TRBV27
J gene: TRBJ1-5
clone size: .
D gene: .

CDR3 DNA: TGTGCCAGCAGCTCCCCGGGACAGGGGCTCTATTTC
CDR3 protein: CASSSPGQGLYF
V gene: TRBV6-2/TRBV6-3
J gene: TRBJ2-7
clone size: .
D gene: TRBD1

CDR3 DNA: TGCAGCGTCAAGGACCGGGACAGGGCCTACGAGCAGTACTTC
CDR3 protein: CSVKDRDRAYEQYF
V gene: TRBV29-1
J gene: TRBJ2-7
clone size: .
D gene: TRBD1

CDR3 DNA: TGTGCCAGCAGGCCCGGGACAGCTAACACTGAAGCTTTCTTT
CDR3 protein: CASRPGTANTEAFF
V gene: TRBV5-4
J gene: TRBJ1-1
clone size: .
D gene: TRBD1

CDR3 DNA: TGCGCCAGCAGCCAAGGCCCAGCGGGACACGGCTCTGGAAACACCATATATTTT
CDR3 protein: CASSQGPAGHGSGNTIYF
V gene: TRBV4-1
J gene: TRBJ1-3
clone size: .
D gene: .

CDR3 DNA: TGCAGCGGAAGAGTAGCGGGAGGGCCAAATGAGCAGTTCTTC
CDR3 protein: CSGRVAGGPNEQFF
V gene: TRBV29-1
J gene: TRBJ2-1
clone size: .
D gene: TRBD2

CDR3 DNA: TGTGCCTGGAGAGCCGGCCCGACATATGGCTACACCTTC
CDR3 protein: CAWRAGPTYGYTF
V gene: TRBV30
J gene: TRBJ1-2
clone size: .
D gene: .

CDR3 DNA: TGTGCCAGTAGTCCAAGGTTCTCTGGGGCCAACGTCCTGACTTTC
CDR3 protein: CASSPRFSGANVLTF
V gene: TRBV19
J gene: TRBJ2-6
clone size: once
D gene: .

CDR3 DNA: TGTGCCAGCAGCCCGACAGGTCGTAGCACCATATATTTT
CDR3 protein: CASSPTGRSTIYF
V gene: TRBV27
J gene: TRBJ1-3
clone size: .
D gene: .

CDR3 DNA: TGTGCCAGTAGAACGACAGGGGAAAGCACTGAAGCTTTCTTT
CDR3 protein: CASRTTGESTEAFF
V gene: TRBV19
J gene: TRBJ1-1
clone size: .
D gene: TRBD1

CDR3 DNA: TGTGCCAGCAGCGTCGACTGGAATTCCTACAATGAGCAGTTCTTC
CDR3 protein: CASSVDWNSYNEQFF
V gene: TRBV7-2
J gene: TRBJ2-1
clone size: .
D gene: .